This is a list of T cell receptor beta chains from one sample in a study of monozygotic twins with inflammatory bowel disease. Reprocessing the 5' RACE reads, TCRdb reports a single entry for every CDR3 protein and omits DNA. Recorded here are 400,000 or so distinct CDR3 sequences; the top ten clones represent around 2.4%. Sequenced: blood. These receptors all come from a human donor with ulcerative colitis or Crohn's disease, or a healthy co-twin of an affected twin (not recorded which). The CDR3 runs from the conserved cysteine through the conserved F or W.

>TRBJ1-3|TRBV20-1
CSARGDRSGNTIYF
>TRBJ2-1|TRBV7-8
CASRVPTSRGTGDNEQFF
>TRBJ2-1|TRBV6-2/TRBV6-3
CASRGMGGNEQFF
>TRBJ2-1|TRBV19
CASSMAGIRYNEQFF
>TRBJ2-4|TRBV15
CATSPGWIAGVKKNIQYF
>TRBJ2-3|TRBV20-1
CSALGGLRGGYVTDTQYF
>TRBJ2-1|TRBV29-1
CSVDGLAGGGNEQFF
>TRBJ2-7|TRBV21-1
CAGSPQHEQYF
>TRBJ2-5|TRBV4-1
CASSQGAGGSWETQYF
>TRBJ2-7|TRBV5-1
CASRWEVGSYEQYF
>TRBJ2-7|TRBV5-1
CASSLTTSGNDEQYF
>TRBJ2-5|TRBV7-2
CASSLGTSGSRETQYF
>TRBJ1-1|TRBV18
CASSPPSRSGGTEAFF
>TRBJ2-7|TRBV11-2
CASSPRTSRASYEQYF
>TRBJ2-2|TRBV7-2
CASSLSGGVNTGELFF
>TRBJ2-3|TRBV2
CASSDPGLNTDTQYF
>TRBJ1-1|TRBV6-1
CASSEAGRGAFF
>TRBJ1-5|TRBV28
CASTGVGNQPQHF